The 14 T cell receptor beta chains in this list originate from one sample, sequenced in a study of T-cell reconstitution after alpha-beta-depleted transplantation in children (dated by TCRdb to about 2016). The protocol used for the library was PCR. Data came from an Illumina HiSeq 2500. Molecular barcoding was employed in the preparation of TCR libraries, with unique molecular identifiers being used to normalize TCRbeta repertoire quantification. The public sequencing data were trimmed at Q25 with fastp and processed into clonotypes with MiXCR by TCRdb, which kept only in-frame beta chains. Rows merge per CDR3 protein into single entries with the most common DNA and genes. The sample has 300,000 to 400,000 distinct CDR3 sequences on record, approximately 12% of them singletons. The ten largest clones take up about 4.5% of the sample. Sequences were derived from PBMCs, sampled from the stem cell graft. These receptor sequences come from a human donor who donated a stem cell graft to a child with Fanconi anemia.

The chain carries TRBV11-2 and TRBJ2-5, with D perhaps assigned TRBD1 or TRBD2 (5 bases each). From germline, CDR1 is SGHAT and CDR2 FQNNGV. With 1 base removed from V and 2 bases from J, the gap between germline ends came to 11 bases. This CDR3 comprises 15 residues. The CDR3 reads CASSLGGTPQETQYF. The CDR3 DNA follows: TGTGCCAGCAGCTTAGGGGGGACCCCTCAAGAGACCCAGTACTTC.

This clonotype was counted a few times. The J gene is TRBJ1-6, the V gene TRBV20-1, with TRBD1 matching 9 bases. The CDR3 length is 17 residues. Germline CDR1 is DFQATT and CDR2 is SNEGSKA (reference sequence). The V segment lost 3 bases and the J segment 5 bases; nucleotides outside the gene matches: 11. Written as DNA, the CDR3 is TGCAGTGCTAGTTCCACAGGGGGCCGGGGTCATAATTCACCCCTCCACTTT. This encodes CSASSTGGRGHNSPLHF.

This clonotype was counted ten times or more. This CDR3 is CASSLADRYTEAFF. The CDR3 region has the DNA TGTGCCAGCAGCTTGGCCGACAGGTACACTGAAGCTTTCTTT. V is TRBV5-6 and J is TRBJ1-1, with D tentatively TRBD1 (6 bases). V dropped 0 bases and J dropped 3 bases, with 9 bases sitting between them. This CDR3 spans 14 amino acids. The germline V gene encodes CDR1 SGHDT and CDR2 YYEEEE.

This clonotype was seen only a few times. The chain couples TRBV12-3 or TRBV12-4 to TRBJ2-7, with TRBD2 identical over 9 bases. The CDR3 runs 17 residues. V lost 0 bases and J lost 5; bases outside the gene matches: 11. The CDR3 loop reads CASSLALSGLAGNEQYF. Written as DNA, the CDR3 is TGTGCCAGCAGTTTAGCGCTTTCCGGCCTAGCGGGGAACGAGCAGTACTTC.

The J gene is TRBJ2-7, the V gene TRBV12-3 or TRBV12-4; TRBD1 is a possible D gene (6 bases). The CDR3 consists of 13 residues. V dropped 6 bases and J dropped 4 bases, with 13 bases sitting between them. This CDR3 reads CASSVNREYEQYF. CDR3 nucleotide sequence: TGTGCCAGCAGCGTGAACAGGGAGTACGAGCAGTACTTC.

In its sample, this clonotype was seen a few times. Here the CDR3 DNA reads TGTGCCAGCAGGGCCCTCCAGAGACAGTTAAACTATGGCTACACCTTC. Protein product: CASRALQRQLNYGYTF. The J gene is TRBJ1-2, the V gene TRBV6-5, with D perhaps TRBD1 (5 bases). The V gene's germline CDR1 is MNHEY and CDR2 SVGAGI. Trimming removed 6 bases from V and 2 bases from J, with 19 bases in between. The CDR3 consists of 16 residues.

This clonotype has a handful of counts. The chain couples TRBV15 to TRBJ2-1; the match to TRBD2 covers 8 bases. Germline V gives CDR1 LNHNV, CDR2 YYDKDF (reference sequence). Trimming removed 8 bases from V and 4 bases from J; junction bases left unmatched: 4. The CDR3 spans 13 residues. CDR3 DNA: TGTGCCACCGGAGCGGGGGCATACAATGAGCAGTTCTTC. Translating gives CATGAGAYNEQFF.

CDR3 coding DNA: TGCGCCAGCAGTACCCAGCCTTCGGTGGGAGAGACCCAGTACTTC. Protein sequence: CASSTQPSVGETQYF. The chain joins TRBV5-1 to TRBJ2-5; D remains ambiguous. This CDR3 region has 15 residues. Germline CDR1 is SGHRS and CDR2 is YFSETQ. V lost 5 bases to trimming and J lost 4 bases, with 18 bases between them.

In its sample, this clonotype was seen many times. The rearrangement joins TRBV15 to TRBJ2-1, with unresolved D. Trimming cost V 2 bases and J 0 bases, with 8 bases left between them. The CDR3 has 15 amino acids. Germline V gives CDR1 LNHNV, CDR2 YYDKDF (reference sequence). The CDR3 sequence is CATSRLVISYNEQFF. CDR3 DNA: TGTGCCACCAGCAGACTAGTCATCTCCTACAATGAGCAGTTCTTC.

CDR3 region: CASETGKDEKLFF. CDR3 bases: TGTGCCAGCGAAACCGGAAAGGATGAAAAACTGTTTTTT. The chain joins TRBV28 to TRBJ1-4; D unresolved. Per germline, CDR1 MDHEN and CDR2 SYDVKM. The CDR3 consists of 13 residues. V was pared by 8 bases and J by 6 bases, with 13 bases between.

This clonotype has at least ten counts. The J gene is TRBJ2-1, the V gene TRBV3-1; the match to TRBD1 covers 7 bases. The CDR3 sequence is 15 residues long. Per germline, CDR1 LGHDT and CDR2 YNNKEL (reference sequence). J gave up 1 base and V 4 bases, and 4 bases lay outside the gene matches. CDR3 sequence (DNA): TGTGCCAGCAGCCCTCAGACAGGGTCCTACAATGAGCAGTTCTTC. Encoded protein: CASSPQTGSYNEQFF.

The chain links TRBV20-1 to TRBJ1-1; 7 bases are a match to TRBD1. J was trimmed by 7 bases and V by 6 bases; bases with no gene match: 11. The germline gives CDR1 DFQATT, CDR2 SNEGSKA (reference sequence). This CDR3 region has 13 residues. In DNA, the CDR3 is TGCAGTGCCCTAGACAGGGTGAGGGATGAAGCTTTCTTT. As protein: CSALDRVRDEAFF.

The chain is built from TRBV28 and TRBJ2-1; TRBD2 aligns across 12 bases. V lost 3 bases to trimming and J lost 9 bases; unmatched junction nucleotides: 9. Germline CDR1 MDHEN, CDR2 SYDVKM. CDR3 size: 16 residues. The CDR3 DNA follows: TGTGCCAGCAGTTTCCCTAGCGGGGGGGGCCTCGGTGAGCAGTTCTTC. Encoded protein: CASSFPSGGGLGEQFF.

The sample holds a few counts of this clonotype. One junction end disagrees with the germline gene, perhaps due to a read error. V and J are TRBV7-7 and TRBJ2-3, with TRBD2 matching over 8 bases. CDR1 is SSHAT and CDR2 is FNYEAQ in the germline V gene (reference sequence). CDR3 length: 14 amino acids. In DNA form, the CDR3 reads TGTGCTAGCAGCCGGGGGGGTACCACAGATACGCAGTATTTT. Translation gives CASSRGGTTDTQYF.